Following are 22 T cell receptor beta chains from one sample sequenced in a study of blood T cell repertoires in COVID-19. Some clones are missing from TCRdb's copy, which holds only in-frame ones; the method was immunoSEQ multiplex PCR. Among 200,000 to 250,000 clones listed, approximately 91% were seen once. Sequencing used peripheral blood. The receptor source for this set is a woman in her sixties or seventies with acute or convalescent COVID-19.

The chain joins TRBV14 to TRBJ2-7; the D is unclear. The CDR3 covers 12 residues. The germline V gene has CDR1 SGHDN and CDR2 FVKESK. V was cut by 5 bases and J by 10 bases, with 15 bases left in between. This CDR3 is CASSYSHYLQYF. CDR3 nucleotides: TGTGCCAGCAGCTATAGCCACTACCTACAGTACTTC.

This rearrangement joins TRBV6-2 or TRBV6-3 to TRBJ2-7; a possible D gene is TRBD1 (7 bases). CDR3 length equals 20 residues. Between the trimmed V and J ends, which lost 0 bases and 0 bases, there was a span of 24 bases. CDR1 is MNHEY and CDR2 is SVGEGT in the germline V gene. CDR3 sequence reads: CASSYSSLPGQRTISYEQYF. CDR3 DNA: TGTGCCAGCAGTTACTCGAGTCTCCCGGGACAGAGGACTATCTCCTACGAGCAGTACTTC.

V is TRBV4-1 and J is TRBJ1-1; TRBD1 aligns across 9 bases. The length of the CDR3 is 15 residues. Germline lookup yields CDR1 MGHRA and CDR2 YSYEKL. Unmatched junction bases numbered 6, after V lost 3 bases and J lost 4 bases. The CDR3 here is CASSQLQGAVTEAFF. In nucleotides, the CDR3 is TGCGCCAGCAGCCAGCTACAGGGGGCGGTCACTGAAGCTTTCTTT.

This clone was counted between two and nine times. V and J are TRBV5-6 and TRBJ1-2; 10 positions agree with TRBD1. The CDR3 is 18 amino acids. From germline, CDR1 is SGHDT and CDR2 YYEEEE. V was pared by 5 bases and J by 4 bases, with 17 bases of the junction left unmatched. Here the CDR3 DNA reads TGTGCCAGCAGGGGGCGGCGGGACAGGGGAAAATCTGGCTATGGCTACACCTTC. Translated, it gives CASRGRRDRGKSGYGYTF. Together with reference TRBV5-6 and TRBJ1-2, the CDR3 gives the full variable domain: DAGVTQSPTHLIKTRGQQVTLRCSPKSGHDTVSWYQQALGQGPQFIFQYYEEEERQRGNFPDRFSGHQFPNYSSELNVNALLLGDSALYLCASRGRRDRGKSGYGYTFGSGTRLTVV.

A word on this clone: An end of the junction differs from the germline gene, which may be a read error. The chain is built from TRBV7-7 and TRBJ2-7; 9 bases map to TRBD1. This CDR3 region has 14 residues. Germline CDR1 reads SSHAT; CDR2 reads FNYEAQ (reference sequence). This chain's CDR3 is CASSSGQGSAEQYF. The CDR3, as DNA: TGTGCTAGCAGCTCGGGACAGGGATCGGCCGAGCAGTACTTC.

The V gene is TRBV10-1, the J gene TRBJ1-4; the D gene is possibly TRBD1 (5 bases). Trimming removed 2 bases at V and 8 bases at J, with 9 bases between. Looked up from germline, CDR1 is WNHNN and CDR2 is SYGVQD (reference sequence). This CDR3 has 13 amino acids. CDR3 in DNA: TGCGCCAGCAGTGAGGGGGGGGAGGAAAAACTGTTTTTT. Its protein is CASSEGGEEKLFF.

J is TRBJ2-1 and V is TRBV11-2, with 9 bases lining up with TRBD2. The V segment lost 5 bases and the J segment 4 bases; nucleotides outside the gene matches: 3. CDR1 and CDR2 from the germline V gene are SGHAT and FQNNGV. The CDR3 is 14 amino acids. The CDR3, as DNA: TGTGCCAGCAGCATTAGCGGGAGATACAATGAGCAGTTCTTC. It translates to CASSISGRYNEQFF.

This rearrangement joins TRBV30 to TRBJ2-3, with 10 bases lining up with TRBD1. Germline-derived CDR1 and CDR2 are GTSNPN and SVGIG (reference sequence). Trimming took 3 bases from V and 3 from J; bases not matched to a gene: 9. The CDR3 runs 16 residues. CDR3 sequence reads: CAWRERTGGWTDTQYF. CDR3 sequence (DNA): TGTGCCTGGAGGGAGAGGACAGGGGGGTGGACAGATACGCAGTATTTT.

This sequence joins TRBV4-2 and TRBJ2-2; a possible D gene is TRBD2 (6 bases). The germline V gene encodes CDR1 LGHNA and CDR2 YNFKEQ. This CDR3 is built from 16 residues. The germline V and J ends were trimmed by 0 bases and 5 bases, with 13 bases remaining between them. In DNA form, the CDR3 reads TGTGCCAGCAGCCAAGAACCAACGGGGAGGACCGGGGAGCTGTTTTTT. Translation gives CASSQEPTGRTGELFF.

The V and J genes are TRBV9 and TRBJ1-1, with D possibly being TRBD1 (6 bases). The CDR3 length is 14 residues. The germline V gene has CDR1 SGDLS and CDR2 YYNGEE. Between the trimmed V and J ends, which lost 0 bases and 7 bases, there was a span of 13 bases. Written as DNA, the CDR3 is TGTGCCAGCAGCGTAGCTAACAGGGCCAATGAAGCTTTCTTT. The encoded protein is CASSVANRANEAFF.

The CDR3: CASGQGARGTEAFF. DNA of the CDR3: TGTGCCAGCGGGCAGGGGGCGCGGGGCACTGAAGCTTTCTTT. The chain links TRBV6-5 to TRBJ1-1; TRBD1 matches at 8 bases. The length of the CDR3 is 14 residues. J gave up 4 bases and V 8 bases, and 9 bases lay outside the gene matches. CDR1 MNHEY and CDR2 SVGAGI come from the germline V gene.

This chain links TRBV28 with TRBJ1-5; perhaps TRBD1 as D (5 bases). V gave up 0 bases and J gave up 0 bases, with 12 bases separating them. Germline lookup yields CDR1 MDHEN and CDR2 SYDVKM. The CDR3 has 17 residues. In DNA form, the CDR3 reads TGTGCCAGCAGTTTATGGGGGACCGGGGGTAGCAATCAGCCCCAGCATTTT. As protein: CASSLWGTGGSNQPQHF.

V usage is TRBV18 and J usage is TRBJ2-3; TRBD2 matches at 7 bases. The length of the CDR3 is 15 residues. Germline CDR1 reads KGHSH; CDR2 reads LQKENI. The J segment lost 1 base and the V segment lost 3 bases, leaving 4 bases of the junction unmatched. CDR3 sequence (DNA): TGTGCCAGCTCACCCTATGCGGGAGGCACAGATACGCAGTATTTT. This sequence encodes CASSPYAGGTDTQYF.

With regard to this clone: Germline and junction disagree at one end, which may indicate a read error. V and J are TRBV5-1 and TRBJ1-2; perhaps TRBD1 as D (6 bases). Per germline, CDR1 SGHRS and CDR2 YFSETQ. This CDR3 spans 13 amino acids. CDR3 amino acids: CASTLTQGSGYTF. In nucleotides, the CDR3 is TGCGCCAGCACCTTGACCCAGGGGAGCGGCTACACCTTC.

CDR3 nucleotides: TGTGCCAGCAGCGTATCGGACAGGGTTTACACTGAAGCTTTCTTT. Its translation: CASSVSDRVYTEAFF. The V gene is TRBV9, the J gene TRBJ1-1; TRBD1 aligns across 8 bases. The CDR3 is 15 amino acids. Germline CDR1 and CDR2: SGDLS and YYNGEE. After removal of 1 base from V and 3 bases from J, the junction contained 5 bases not matched to a gene.

The chain is built from TRBV7-2 and TRBJ2-2, with TRBD2 matching 9 bases. Germline assignment: CDR1 SGHTA and CDR2 FQGNSA. With V trimmed by 2 bases and J by 0 bases, 4 bases remained unmatched. The CDR3 totals 17 residues. In DNA form, the CDR3 reads TGTGCCAGCAGCTTAAAAAGCGGGAGGCCGAACACCGGGGAGCTGTTTTTT. This gives the protein CASSLKSGRPNTGELFF.

V usage is TRBV7-9 and J usage is TRBJ1-1; D gene unclear. Trimming shortened V by 3 bases and J by 3 bases, and 8 bases separated the two germline ends. The germline gives CDR1 SEHNR, CDR2 FQNEAQ (reference sequence). CDR3 length: 13 amino acids. CDR3 region: CASSFLEDTEAFF. CDR3 DNA: TGTGCCAGCAGCTTTCTGGAGGACACTGAAGCTTTCTTT.

This chain joins TRBV19 and TRBJ2-7; TRBD1 matches 9 bases. V shed 2 bases and J 5 bases; nucleotides not matched to a gene: 4. Per the germline V gene, CDR1 is LNHDA and CDR2 is SQIVND (reference sequence). This CDR3 has 14 residues. CDR3 amino acids: CASSILGQGHEQYF. The CDR3 bases are TGTGCCAGTAGTATACTGGGACAGGGCCACGAGCAGTACTTC.

The J gene is TRBJ1-1, the V gene TRBV2, with a tentative D call TRBD1 (6 bases). Germline V gene sequence: CDR1 SNHLY, CDR2 FYNNEI. Trimming left V 5 bases short and J 0 bases short, with 13 bases between. This CDR3 is built from 15 residues. This CDR3 is CASSQRRDMNTEAFF. CDR3 in DNA: TGTGCCAGCAGTCAGCGACGGGACATGAACACTGAAGCTTTCTTT.

This sequence joins TRBV6-2 or TRBV6-3 and TRBJ1-5; D gene ambiguous. The germline V gene encodes CDR1 MNHEY and CDR2 SVGEGT. CDR3 length equals 16 residues. V lost 2 bases and J 0 bases, leaving 11 bases between the germline ends. This CDR3 reads CASSYNGLGSNQPQHF. CDR3 in DNA: TGTGCCAGCAGTTACAACGGGTTGGGTAGCAATCAGCCCCAGCATTTT.

The chain is built from TRBV5-1 and TRBJ1-4; 8 nucleotides align to TRBD1. Germline CDR1 reads SGHRS; CDR2 reads YFSETQ. This CDR3 has 14 residues. Losses at the gene ends were 3 bases for V and 5 bases for J; bases not matched to a gene: 3. CDR3 in DNA: TGCGCCAGCAGCTCAGGACAGGGAAATGAAAAACTGTTTTTT. It specifies CASSSGQGNEKLFF.

This rearrangement joins TRBV5-1 to TRBJ2-3, with a possible D match to TRBD2 (5 bases). Trimming removed 0 bases from V and 7 bases from J, with 15 bases in between. Germline-derived CDR1 and CDR2 are SGHRS and YFSETQ. This CDR3 is built from 15 residues. The DNA of the CDR3 is TGCGCCAGCAGCTTGGTTGAAGCGGTAGGCCATACGCAGTATTTT. Translated, it gives CASSLVEAVGHTQYF.